This T cell receptor beta chain was documented in a study of blood T cell repertoires in COVID-19. Study summary: Researchers got acute and convalescent COVID-19 samples from the United States, Italy and Spain.

Clones were read by immunoSEQ multiplex PCR, and TCRdb kept only the in-frame ones, dropping some. This sample has about 24,000 clones; roughly 89% occur once, and the top ten carry 27%. Per germline, CDR1 LGHDT and CDR2 YNNKEL (reference sequence). CDR3 size: 15 residues. The ends lost 1 base at V and 5 bases at J; junction bases unmatched: 2. The sequence derives from a man aged 70 or older with COVID-19, enrolled during active disease. The chain joins TRBV3-1 (or the pseudogene TRBV3-2) to TRBJ2-2; 9 bases agree with TRBD1. Sequenced material: peripheral blood. The CDR3 DNA sequence: TGTGCCAGCAGCCAAGTGGGACAGGGAACCGGGGAGCTGTTTTTT. Protein product: CASSQVGQGTGELFF.